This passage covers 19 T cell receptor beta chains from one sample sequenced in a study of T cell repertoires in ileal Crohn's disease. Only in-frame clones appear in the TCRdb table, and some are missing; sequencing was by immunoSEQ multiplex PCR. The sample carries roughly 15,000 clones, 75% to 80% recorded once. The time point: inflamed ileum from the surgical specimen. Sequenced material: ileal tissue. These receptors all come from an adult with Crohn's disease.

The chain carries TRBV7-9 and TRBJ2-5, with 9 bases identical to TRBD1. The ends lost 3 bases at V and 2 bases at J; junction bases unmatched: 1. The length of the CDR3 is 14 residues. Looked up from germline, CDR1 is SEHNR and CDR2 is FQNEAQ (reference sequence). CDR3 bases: TGTGCCAGCAGCTTTGGGACAGGGCAAGAGACCCAGTACTTC. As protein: CASSFGTGQETQYF. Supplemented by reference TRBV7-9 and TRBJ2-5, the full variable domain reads DTGVSQNPRHKITKRGQNVTFRCDPISEHNRLYWYRQTLGQGPEFLTYFQNEAQLEKSRLLSDRFSAERPKGSFSTLEIQRTEQGDSAMYLCASSFGTGQETQYFGPGTRLLVL.

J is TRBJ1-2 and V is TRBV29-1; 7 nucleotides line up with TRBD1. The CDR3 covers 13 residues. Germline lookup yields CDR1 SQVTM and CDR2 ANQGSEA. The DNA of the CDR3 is TGCAACCCCCCCCACAGGGGCCTCTATGGCTACACCTTC. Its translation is CNPPHRGLYGYTF.

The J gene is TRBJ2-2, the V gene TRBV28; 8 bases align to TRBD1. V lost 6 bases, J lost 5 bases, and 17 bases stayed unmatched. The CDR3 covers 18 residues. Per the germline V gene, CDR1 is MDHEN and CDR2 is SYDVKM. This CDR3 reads CASSVRTGNFWGTGELFF. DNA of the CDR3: TGTGCCAGCAGCGTTAGGACAGGGAATTTTTGGGGAACCGGGGAGCTGTTTTTT.

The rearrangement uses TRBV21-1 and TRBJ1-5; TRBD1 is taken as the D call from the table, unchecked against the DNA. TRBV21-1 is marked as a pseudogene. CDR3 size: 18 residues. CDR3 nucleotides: TGTGCCAGCAGCAATCGGGCGGGGACAGAATATAGCAATCAGCCCCAGCATTTT. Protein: CASSNRAGTEYSNQPQHF.

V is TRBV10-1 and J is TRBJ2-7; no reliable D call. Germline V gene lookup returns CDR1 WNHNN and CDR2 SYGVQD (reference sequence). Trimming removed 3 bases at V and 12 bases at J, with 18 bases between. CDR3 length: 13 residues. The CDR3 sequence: CASSDVVQPYGYF. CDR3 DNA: TGCGCCAGCAGTGACGTGGTACAGCCTTATGGGTACTTC.

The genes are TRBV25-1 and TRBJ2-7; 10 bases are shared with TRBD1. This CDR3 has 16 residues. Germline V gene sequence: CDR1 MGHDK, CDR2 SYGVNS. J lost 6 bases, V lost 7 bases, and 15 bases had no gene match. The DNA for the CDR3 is TGTGCCAGCACCCCAGAACTGGGGACAGGGGAGGGCGAGCAGTACTTC. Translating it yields CASTPELGTGEGEQYF.

The CDR3 sequence is CASSRRGPANYGYTF. For the CDR3, the DNA is TGTGCCAGCAGTCGACGGGGCCCAGCGAACTATGGCTACACCTTC. The chain is built from TRBV21-1 and TRBJ1-2. TRBV21-1 is a pseudogene. This CDR3 is built from 15 residues.

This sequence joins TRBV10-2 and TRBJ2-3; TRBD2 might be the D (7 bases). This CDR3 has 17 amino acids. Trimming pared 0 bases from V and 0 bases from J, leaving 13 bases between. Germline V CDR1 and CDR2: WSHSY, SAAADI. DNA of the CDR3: TGCGCCAGCAGTGAGTCTCGCGGGGGCCTCAGCACAGATACGCAGTATTTT. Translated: CASSESRGGLSTDTQYF.

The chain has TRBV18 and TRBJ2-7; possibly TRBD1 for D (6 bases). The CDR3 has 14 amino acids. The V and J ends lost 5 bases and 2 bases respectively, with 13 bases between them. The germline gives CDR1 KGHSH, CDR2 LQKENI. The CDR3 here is CASSSRTEAYEQYF. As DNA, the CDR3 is TGTGCCAGCTCATCGCGGACAGAAGCCTACGAGCAGTACTTC.

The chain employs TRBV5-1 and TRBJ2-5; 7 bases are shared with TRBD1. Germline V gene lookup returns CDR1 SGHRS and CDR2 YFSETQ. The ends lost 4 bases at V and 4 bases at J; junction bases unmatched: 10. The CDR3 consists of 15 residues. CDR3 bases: TGCGCCAGCAGCATCCCGGGACAGAAGACAGAGACCCAGTACTTC. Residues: CASSIPGQKTETQYF.

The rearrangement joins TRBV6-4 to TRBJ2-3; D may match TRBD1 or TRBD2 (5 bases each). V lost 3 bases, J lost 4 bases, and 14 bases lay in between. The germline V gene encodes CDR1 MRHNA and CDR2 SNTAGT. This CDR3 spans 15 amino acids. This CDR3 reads CASSEGTGSADTQYF. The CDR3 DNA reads TGTGCCAGCAGTGAAGGGACGGGGTCAGCAGATACGCAGTATTTT.

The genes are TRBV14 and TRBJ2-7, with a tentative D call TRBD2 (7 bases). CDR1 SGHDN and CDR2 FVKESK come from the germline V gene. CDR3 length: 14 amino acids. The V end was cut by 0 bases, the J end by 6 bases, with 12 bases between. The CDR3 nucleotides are TGTGCCAGCAGCCAAGATGCGGGGGCACGCGAGCAGTACTTC. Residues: CASSQDAGAREQYF.

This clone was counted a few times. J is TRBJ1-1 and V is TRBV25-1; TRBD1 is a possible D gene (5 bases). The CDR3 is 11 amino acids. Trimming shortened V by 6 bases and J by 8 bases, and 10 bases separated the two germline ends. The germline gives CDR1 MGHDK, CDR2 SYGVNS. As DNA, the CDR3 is TGTGCCAGCAGCGAGGACAAGGAAGCTTTCTTT. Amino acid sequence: CASSEDKEAFF.

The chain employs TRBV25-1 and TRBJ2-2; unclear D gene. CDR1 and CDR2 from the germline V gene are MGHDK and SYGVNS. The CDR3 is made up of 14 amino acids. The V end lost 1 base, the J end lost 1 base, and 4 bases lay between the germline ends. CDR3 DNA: TGTGCCAGCAGTGAATCAGGGAACACCGGGGAGCTGTTTTTT. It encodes CASSESGNTGELFF.

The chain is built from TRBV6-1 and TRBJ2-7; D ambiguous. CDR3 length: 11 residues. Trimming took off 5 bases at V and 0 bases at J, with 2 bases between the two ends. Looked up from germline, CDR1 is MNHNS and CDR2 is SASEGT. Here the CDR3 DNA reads TGTGCCAGCAGTCACTCCTACGAGCAGTACTTC. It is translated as CASSHSYEQYF.

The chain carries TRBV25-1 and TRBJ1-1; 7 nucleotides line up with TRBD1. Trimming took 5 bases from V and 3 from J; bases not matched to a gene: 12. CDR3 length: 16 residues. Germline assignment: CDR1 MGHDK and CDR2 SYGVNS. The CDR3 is CASSPLTDRVHTEAFF. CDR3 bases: TGTGCCAGCAGTCCCCTGACCGACAGGGTGCACACTGAAGCTTTCTTT.

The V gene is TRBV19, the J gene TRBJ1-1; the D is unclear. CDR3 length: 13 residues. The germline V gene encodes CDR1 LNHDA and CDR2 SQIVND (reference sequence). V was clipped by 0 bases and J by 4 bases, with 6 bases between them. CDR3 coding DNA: TGTGCCAGTAGTATAGATGGAAGCACTGAAGCTTTCTTT. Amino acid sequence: CASSIDGSTEAFF.

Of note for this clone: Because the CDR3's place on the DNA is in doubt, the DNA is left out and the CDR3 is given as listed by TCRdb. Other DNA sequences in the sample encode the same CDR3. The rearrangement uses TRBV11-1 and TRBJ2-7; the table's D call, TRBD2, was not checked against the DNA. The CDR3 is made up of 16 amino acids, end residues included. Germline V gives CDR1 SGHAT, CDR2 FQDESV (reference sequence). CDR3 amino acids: CASSLQFGSGSHEQYF.

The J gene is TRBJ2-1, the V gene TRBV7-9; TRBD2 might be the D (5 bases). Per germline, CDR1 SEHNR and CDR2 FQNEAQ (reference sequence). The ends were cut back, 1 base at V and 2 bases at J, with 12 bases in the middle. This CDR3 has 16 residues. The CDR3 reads CASSLGEPRAYNEQFF. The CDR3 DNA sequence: TGTGCCAGCAGCTTAGGGGAGCCTAGGGCCTACAATGAGCAGTTCTTC.